Shown below are 10 T cell receptor beta chains from a single sample sequenced in a study of blood T cell repertoires in COVID-19. Assay used: immunoSEQ multiplex PCR; TCRdb lists only in-frame clones, some missing. The sample lists 150,000 to 200,000 clones, roughly 90% occurring once. Source material: peripheral blood. These receptors came from a man aged 60 to 69 with acute or convalescent COVID-19.

The rearrangement joins TRBV12-3 or TRBV12-4 to TRBJ1-2, with TRBD1 matching 7 bases. CDR3 size: 13 residues. V lost 4 bases, J lost 4 bases, and 3 bases stayed unmatched. CDR3 sequence (DNA): TGTGCCAGCAGTTCGGGACAGTTCTATGGCTACACCTTC. Its protein is CASSSGQFYGYTF.

This chain uses TRBV2 with TRBJ1-5, with a tentative D call TRBD1 (5 bases). With 6 bases removed from V and 11 bases from J, the gap between germline ends came to 14 bases. The germline gives CDR1 SNHLY, CDR2 FYNNEI. CDR3 length equals 12 residues. The CDR3 region has the DNA TGTGCCAGCAGGTCCGGAGGGGAGGCCCAGCATTTT. This encodes CASRSGGEAQHF.

The J gene is TRBJ2-3, the V gene TRBV12-5, with TRBD2 identical over 8 bases. Germline lookup yields CDR1 LGHNT and CDR2 FRNRAP. The CDR3 runs to 15 residues. V lost 8 bases, J lost 0 bases, and 7 bases stayed unmatched. The CDR3 loop reads CASNRGGQSTDTQYF. The CDR3 DNA follows: TGTGCTAGTAATCGGGGGGGGCAGAGCACAGATACGCAGTATTTT.

The chain links TRBV5-1 to TRBJ2-2; weak D call: TRBD1 (5 bases). This CDR3 is 14 amino acids long. Trimming took off 2 bases at V and 1 base at J, with 6 bases between the two ends. Germline lookup yields CDR1 SGHRS and CDR2 YFSETQ. Here the CDR3 reads CASSLGVNTGELFF. CDR3 coding DNA: TGCGCCAGCAGCTTAGGGGTGAACACCGGGGAGCTGTTTTTT.

This chain's CDR3 is CASSLGRDTISYNEQFF. CDR3 nucleotide sequence: TGCGCCAGCAGCTTGGGTAGGGACACAATCTCCTACAATGAGCAGTTCTTC. The chain has TRBV5-1 and TRBJ2-1; a possible D gene is TRBD1 (6 bases). Trimming left V 0 bases short and J 0 bases short, with 13 bases between. This CDR3 region has 17 residues. In germline, CDR1 is SGHRS, CDR2 YFSETQ. The full variable domain, rest sourced from reference TRBV5-1 and TRBJ2-1, is KAGVTQTPRYLIKTRGQQVTLSCSPISGHRSVSWYQQTPGQGLQFLFEYFSETQRNKGNFPGRFSGRQFSNSRSEMNVSTLELGDSALYLCASSLGRDTISYNEQFFGPGTRLTVL.

The rearrangement uses TRBV4-1 and TRBJ1-3; perhaps TRBD1 as D (6 bases). The germline V gene encodes CDR1 MGHRA and CDR2 YSYEKL. V shed 0 bases and J shed 0 bases, with 12 bases lying between them. The CDR3 has 17 amino acids. CDR3 sequence: CASSQEPHRDSGNTIYF. The DNA of the CDR3 is TGCGCCAGCAGCCAAGAGCCCCACAGGGACTCTGGAAACACCATATATTTT.

Concerning this clone itself: Other DNA sequences in the sample encode the same CDR3. The chain uses TRBV7-9 and TRBJ1-4; D is unclear. The germline V gene encodes CDR1 SEHNR and CDR2 FQNEAQ (reference sequence). Trimming pared 0 bases from V and 0 bases from J, leaving 5 bases between. The CDR3 has 15 amino acids. This CDR3 reads CASSLATATNEKLFF. Written as DNA, the CDR3 is TGTGCCAGCAGCTTAGCTACTGCAACTAATGAAAAACTGTTTTTT.

This chain uses TRBV7-2 with TRBJ2-7; a weak D match, TRBD2 (6 bases). CDR1 is SGHTA and CDR2 is FQGNSA in the germline V gene. CDR3 length equals 13 residues. Trimming took off 6 bases at V and 4 bases at J, with 13 bases between the two ends. The chain's CDR3 is CASSLGGGYEQYF. The CDR3 nucleotides read TGTGCCAGCAGTTTGGGAGGCGGGTACGAGCAGTACTTC. Combining the CDR3 with reference TRBV7-2 and TRBJ2-7 gives the whole variable domain GAGVSQSPSNKVTEKGKDVELRCDPISGHTALYWYRQSLGQGLEFLIYFQGNSAPDKSGLPSDRFSAERTGGSVSTLTIQRTQQEDSAVYLCASSLGGGYEQYFGPGTRLTVT.

This clone was detected only a few times. V and J are TRBV2 and TRBJ2-7; 8 bases match TRBD2. The CDR3 length is 20 residues. Germline V CDR1 and CDR2: SNHLY, FYNNEI. V was pared by 6 bases and J by 0 bases, with 22 bases of the junction left unmatched. The CDR3 nucleotides read TGTGCCAGCAGCCCGGGGGTAGGAGCTAGCGGGCGTCAAAGCTCCTACGAGCAGTACTTC. Amino acids: CASSPGVGASGRQSSYEQYF.

This chain uses TRBV4-1 with TRBJ2-1; 8 bases fit TRBD2. The ends lost 0 bases at V and 13 bases at J; junction bases unmatched: 8. Germline V gene sequence: CDR1 MGHRA, CDR2 YSYEKL. This CDR3 has 14 amino acids. Written as DNA, the CDR3 is TGCGCCAGCAGCCAAGATATAGCGGGGAGTCCTCAGTTCTTC. It specifies CASSQDIAGSPQFF.